This TCR beta chain stems from a study of regulatory T cells in long-lasting Graves disease. CDR3 size: 14 residues. Germline-derived CDR1 and CDR2 are DFQATT and SNEGSKA (reference sequence). V lost 2 bases to trimming and J lost 1 base, with 12 bases between them. Both iRepertoire HTBI primers and Arm-PCR of CDR3 regions were used to build the TCR beta libraries. TCRdb ran MiXCR on the multiplex PCR reads and lists one entry per CDR3 protein. The sample carries 400,000 to 500,000 distinct CDR3 sequences, 16% recorded once. Time point of the sample: newly diagnosed GD, antithyroid drugs for less than 3 months. The authors made the TCR library using RNA they extracted from PBMCs. Another study also made use of these data, one on T cells in Graves' hyperthyroidism and ophthalmopathy. This second study notes: Stable Graves' hyperthyroidism meant no ophthalmopathy progression within 18 months. Not enrolled were patients with uncontrolled infection, other autoimmune disease, pregnancy or lactation.

J is TRBJ2-7 and V is TRBV20-1, with D unclear. This clonotype originated in a woman in her thirties with Graves disease. The source was peripheral blood mononuclear cells (PBMCs), collected at new diagnosis, from a patient treated with antithyroid drugs. The CDR3 region has the DNA TGCAGTGCTAGAAACCCCGACGGGTCCTACGAGCAGTACTTC. As protein: CSARNPDGSYEQYF.